This TCR beta chain was found in a study of beta chain features in type 1 diabetes. Study findings and constraints: Among patients with Type 1 diabetes, TCRB CDR3s were moderately but significantly shorter in every one of the four CD4+ subsets. Individuals with type 1 diabetes displayed fewer insertions and more deletions at VDJ junctions.

The CDR3 runs to 13 residues. From germline, CDR1 is SQVTM and CDR2 ANQGSEA. The trim removed 7 bases at V and 4 bases at J, leaving 2 bases unmatched. There are a few counts of this clone. Its target is not known. TCRB transcripts that were expressed got sequenced, as all of the isolated RNA had been reverse transcribed. The assay was immunoSEQ multiplex PCR, and TCRdb's table has in-frame clones only and misses some. The table has a few hundred thousand clones, 15% seen once. V usage is TRBV29-1 and J usage is TRBJ2-5; TRBD2 agrees at 14 bases. The receptor was derived from a man between 18 and 29 years old with type 1 diabetes. The sequenced sample consisted of naive CD4+ T cells from blood. The CDR3 protein is CSAGTSGRETQYF. In DNA form, the CDR3 reads TGCAGCGCTGGGACTAGCGGGAGAGAGACCCAGTACTTC.